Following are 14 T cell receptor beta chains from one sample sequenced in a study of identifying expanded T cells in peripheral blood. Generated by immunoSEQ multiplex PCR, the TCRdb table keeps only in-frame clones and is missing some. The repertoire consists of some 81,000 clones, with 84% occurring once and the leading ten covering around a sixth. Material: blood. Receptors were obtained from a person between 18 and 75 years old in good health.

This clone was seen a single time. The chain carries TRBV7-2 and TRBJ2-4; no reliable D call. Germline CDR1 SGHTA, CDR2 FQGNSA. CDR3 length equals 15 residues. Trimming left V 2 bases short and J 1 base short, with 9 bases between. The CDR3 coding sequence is TGTGCCAGCAGCTTAACGTGGGCCGCCAAAAACATTCAGTACTTC. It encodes CASSLTWAAKNIQYF. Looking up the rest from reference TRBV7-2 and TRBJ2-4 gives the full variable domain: GAGVSQSPSNKVTEKGKDVELRCDPISGHTALYWYRQSLGQGLEFLIYFQGNSAPDKSGLPSDRFSAERTGGSVSTLTIQRTQQEDSAVYLCASSLTWAAKNIQYFGAGTRLSVL.

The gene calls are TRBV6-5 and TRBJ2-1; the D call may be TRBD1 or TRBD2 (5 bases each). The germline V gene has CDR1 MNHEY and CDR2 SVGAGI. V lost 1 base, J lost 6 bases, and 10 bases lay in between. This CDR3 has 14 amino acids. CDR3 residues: CASSYFEGSNEQFF. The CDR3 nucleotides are TGTGCCAGCAGTTACTTTGAGGGGTCCAATGAGCAGTTCTTC.

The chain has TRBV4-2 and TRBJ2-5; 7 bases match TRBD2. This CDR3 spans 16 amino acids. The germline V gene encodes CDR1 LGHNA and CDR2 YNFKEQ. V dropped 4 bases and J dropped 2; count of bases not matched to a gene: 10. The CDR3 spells CASSPSNFGGQETQYF. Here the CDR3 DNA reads TGTGCCAGCAGCCCCAGTAACTTCGGGGGGCAAGAGACCCAGTACTTC.

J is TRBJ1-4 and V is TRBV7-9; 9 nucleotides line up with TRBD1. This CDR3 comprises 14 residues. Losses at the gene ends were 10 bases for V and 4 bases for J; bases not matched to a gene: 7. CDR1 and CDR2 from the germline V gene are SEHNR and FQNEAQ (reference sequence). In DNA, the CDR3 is TGTGCCACGGACTCGGGACAGGGTAATGAAAAACTGTTTTTT. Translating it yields CATDSGQGNEKLFF.

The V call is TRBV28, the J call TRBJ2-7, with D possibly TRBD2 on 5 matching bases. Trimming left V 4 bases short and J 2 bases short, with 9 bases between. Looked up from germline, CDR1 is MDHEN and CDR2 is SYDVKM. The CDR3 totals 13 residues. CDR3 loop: CASSWAGTYEQYF. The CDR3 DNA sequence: TGTGCCAGCAGTTGGGCGGGCACCTACGAGCAGTACTTC.

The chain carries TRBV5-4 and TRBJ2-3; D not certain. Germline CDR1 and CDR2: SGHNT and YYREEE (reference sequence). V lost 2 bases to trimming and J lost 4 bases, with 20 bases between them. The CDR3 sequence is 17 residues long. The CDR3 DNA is TGTGCCAGCAGCTTATTTCCCGGGCCCGAGGATTCAGATACGCAGTATTTT. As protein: CASSLFPGPEDSDTQYF.

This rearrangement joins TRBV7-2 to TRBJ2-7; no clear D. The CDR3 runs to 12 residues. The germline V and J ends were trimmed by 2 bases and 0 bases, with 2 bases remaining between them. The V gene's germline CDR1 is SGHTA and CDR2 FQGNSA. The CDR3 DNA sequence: TGTGCCAGCAGCTTAACCTCCTACGAGCAGTACTTC. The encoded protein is CASSLTSYEQYF. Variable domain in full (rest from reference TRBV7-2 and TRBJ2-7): GAGVSQSPSNKVTEKGKDVELRCDPISGHTALYWYRQSLGQGLEFLIYFQGNSAPDKSGLPSDRFSAERTGGSVSTLTIQRTQQEDSAVYLCASSLTSYEQYFGPGTRLTVT.

DNA for the CDR3: TGTGCCAGCAGTTTACTACAGGGGCGACGCACAGATACGCAGTATTTT. Protein sequence: CASSLLQGRRTDTQYF. The chain joins TRBV28 to TRBJ2-3, with 7 bases identical to TRBD1. CDR1 MDHEN and CDR2 SYDVKM come from the germline V gene. Trimming removed 2 bases from V and 1 base from J; junction bases left unmatched: 6. The CDR3 totals 16 residues.

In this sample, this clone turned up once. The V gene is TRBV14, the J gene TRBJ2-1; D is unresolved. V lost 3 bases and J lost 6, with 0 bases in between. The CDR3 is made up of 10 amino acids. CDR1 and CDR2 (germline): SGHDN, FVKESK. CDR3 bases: TGTGCCAGCAGCCACAATGAGCAGTTCTTC. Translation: CASSHNEQFF.

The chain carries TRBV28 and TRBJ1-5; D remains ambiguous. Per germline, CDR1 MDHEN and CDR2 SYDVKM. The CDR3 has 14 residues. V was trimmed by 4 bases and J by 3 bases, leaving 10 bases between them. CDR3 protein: CASSSPTINQPQHF. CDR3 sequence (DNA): TGTGCCAGCAGTTCCCCTACTATCAATCAGCCCCAGCATTTT.

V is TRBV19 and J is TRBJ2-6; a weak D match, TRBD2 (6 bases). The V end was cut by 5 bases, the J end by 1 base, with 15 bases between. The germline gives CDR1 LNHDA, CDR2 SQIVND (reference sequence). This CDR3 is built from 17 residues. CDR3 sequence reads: CASSDAGLTSGANVLTF. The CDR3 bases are TGTGCCAGTAGTGACGCGGGATTGACGTCTGGGGCCAACGTCCTGACTTTC.

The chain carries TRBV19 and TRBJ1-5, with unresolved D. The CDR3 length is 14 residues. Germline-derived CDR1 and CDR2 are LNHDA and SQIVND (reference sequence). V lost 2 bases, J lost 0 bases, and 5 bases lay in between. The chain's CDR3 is CASSIYHSNQPQHF. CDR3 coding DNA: TGTGCCAGTAGTATATACCATAGCAATCAGCCCCAGCATTTT.

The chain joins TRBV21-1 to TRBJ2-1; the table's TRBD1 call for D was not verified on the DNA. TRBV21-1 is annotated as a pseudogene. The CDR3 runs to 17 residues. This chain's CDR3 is CARQQKNRGGFYNEQFF. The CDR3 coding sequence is TGTGCCAGACAACAGAAAAACAGGGGAGGTTTCTACAATGAGCAGTTCTTC.

The CDR3 DNA is TGCGCCAGCAGCGGGGGGACAGGGACAGCCAAAAACATTCAGTACTTC. The encoded protein is CASSGGTGTAKNIQYF. The rearrangement uses TRBV5-1 and TRBJ2-4; 9 bases align to TRBD1. J lost 0 bases, V lost 4 bases, and 5 bases had no gene match. In germline, CDR1 is SGHRS, CDR2 YFSETQ. The CDR3 length is 16 residues. Full variable domain (rest looked up from reference TRBV5-1 and TRBJ2-4): KAGVTQTPRYLIKTRGQQVTLSCSPISGHRSVSWYQQTPGQGLQFLFEYFSETQRNKGNFPGRFSGRQFSNSRSEMNVSTLELGDSALYLCASSGGTGTAKNIQYFGAGTRLSVL.